The sequence of this T cell receptor beta chain was determined in a study of cytomegalovirus exposure and HLA in healthy donors. In the study overall: An analysis done earlier identified roughly 120 million unique TCR beta sequences from 190 million or so T cells.

The primer mix had 60 Vbeta and 13 Jbeta primers. Produced via immunoSEQ multiplex PCR; TCRdb's table is partial and in-frame only. The table lists some 170,000 clones, 70% to 75% of them singletons. Study results and limitations: Investigators reported 150 to 200 TCR beta chains as tied to cytomegalovirus. CMV serostatus alone was available as immune exposure information. The authors later found TCR association rates varying by HLA locus, with DRB1 most and HLA-C fewest.

Germline CDR1 reads SGHTA; CDR2 reads FQGTGA. V was trimmed by 2 bases and J by 2 bases, leaving 7 bases between them. The CDR3 is 13 residues long. About this clone: Its antigen is unidentified.

Material: PBMCs. The origin of this receptor is a male donor in good health and CMV-seronegative. The chain carries TRBV7-3 and TRBJ2-7; D gene unclear. This CDR3 is CASSLGDPYEQYF. The CDR3, as DNA: TGTGCCAGCAGCTTAGGAGACCCCTACGAGCAGTACTTC.